This entry lists 3 T cell receptor beta chains sequenced from one sample in a study of blood T cell repertoires in COVID-19. Libraries were prepared by immunoSEQ multiplex PCR; TCRdb keeps only in-frame clonotypes and omits some of them. The data show 90,000 or so clones, roughly nine tenths seen once. Material for sequencing was peripheral blood. These TCRs come from a man in his 60s with COVID-19, enrolled during active disease.

The V and J genes are TRBV2 and TRBJ2-7; weak D call: TRBD2 (6 bases). Germline V gene sequence: CDR1 SNHLY, CDR2 FYNNEI. The CDR3 contains 12 residues. The germline V and J ends were trimmed by 3 bases and 3 bases, with 6 bases remaining between them. The CDR3 DNA sequence: TGTGCCAGCAGTGAGGGGGGCTACGAGCAGTACTTC. It translates to CASSEGGYEQYF.

This rearrangement joins TRBV5-1 to TRBJ2-2, with 7 bases aligning to TRBD2. Germline CDR1 is SGHRS and CDR2 is YFSETQ. Unmatched junction bases numbered 2, after V lost 2 bases and J lost 1 base. The CDR3 contains 15 residues. CDR3 sequence: CASSLAGLNTGELFF. CDR3 nucleotide sequence: TGCGCCAGCAGCTTAGCGGGGCTGAACACCGGGGAGCTGTTTTTT.

This chain joins TRBV19 and TRBJ1-2; D may be TRBD1 (5 bases). This CDR3 has 14 amino acids. CDR1 is LNHDA, CDR2 SQIVND, per germline (reference sequence). V was clipped by 2 bases and J by 6 bases, with 13 bases between them. CDR3 bases: TGTGCCAGTAGTATATTAAATCCAGGGAATGGCTACACCTTC. Protein: CASSILNPGNGYTF.